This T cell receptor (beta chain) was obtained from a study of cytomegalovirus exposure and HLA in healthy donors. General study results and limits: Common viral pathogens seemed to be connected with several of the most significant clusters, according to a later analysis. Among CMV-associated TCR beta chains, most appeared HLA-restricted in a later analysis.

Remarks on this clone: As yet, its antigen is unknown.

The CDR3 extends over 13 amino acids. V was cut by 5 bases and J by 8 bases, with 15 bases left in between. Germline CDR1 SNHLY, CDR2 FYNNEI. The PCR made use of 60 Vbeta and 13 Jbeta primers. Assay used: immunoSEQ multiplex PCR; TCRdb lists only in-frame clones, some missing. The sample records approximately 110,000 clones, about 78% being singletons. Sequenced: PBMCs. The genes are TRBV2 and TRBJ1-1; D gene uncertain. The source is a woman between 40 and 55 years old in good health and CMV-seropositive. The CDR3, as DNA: TGTGCCAGCAGTACAGCGGGCGGCACCGAAGCTTTCTTT. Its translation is CASSTAGGTEAFF. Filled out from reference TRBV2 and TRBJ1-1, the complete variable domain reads EPEVTQTPSHQVTQMGQEVILRCVPISNHLYFYWYRQILGQKVEFLVSFYNNEISEKSEIFDDQFSVERPDGSNFTLKIRSTKLEDSAMYFCASSTAGGTEAFFGQGTRLTVV.